This passage covers 5 T cell receptor beta chains from one sample sequenced in a study of follicular helper T cells after annual influenza vaccination. Described time point: 2014-2015 season, pre-vaccination. Produced via immunoSEQ multiplex PCR; TCRdb's table is partial and in-frame only. The table has roughly 13,000 clones, approximately 84% seen once; the top ten hold 0.27%. Sequenced material: CXCR5- memory CD4+ T cells sorted from blood, taken on the day of influenza vaccination. Receptors originate from an adult who received the influenza vaccine.

The chain couples TRBV5-1 to TRBJ2-3; 9 bases are a match to TRBD2. V lost 10 bases, J lost 1 base, and 25 bases stayed unmatched. The length of the CDR3 is 20 residues. From germline, CDR1 is SGHRS and CDR2 YFSETQ. The CDR3 region has the DNA TGCGCCCGCCGCGGGCCGCGGGGGCGGGGGGGCCCCACGGGCACAGATACGCAGTATTTT. Protein sequence: CARRGPRGRGGPTGTDTQYF.

This sequence joins TRBV6-1 and TRBJ2-1; no clear D gene. This CDR3 is built from 14 residues. CDR1 is MNHNS, CDR2 SASEGT, per germline. V dropped 11 bases and J dropped 0 bases, with 14 bases sitting between them. CDR3 nucleotide sequence: TGTGCCGTCCAGTCACCGAGCTCCTACAATGAGCAGTTCTTC. Protein sequence: CAVQSPSSYNEQFF.

The J gene is TRBJ2-7, the V gene TRBV30; D may be TRBD1 or TRBD2 (6 bases each). Germline CDR1 GTSNPN, CDR2 SVGIG (reference sequence). This CDR3 has 14 amino acids. V was pared by 2 bases and J by 7 bases, with 18 bases between. CDR3 region: CAWSYGGPPGEQYF. For the CDR3, the DNA is TGTGCCTGGAGTTACGGGGGCCCACCGGGGGAGCAGTACTTC.

The rearrangement links TRBV5-1 to TRBJ2-1; no clear D gene. The germline V and J ends were trimmed by 0 bases and 7 bases, with 14 bases remaining between them. In germline, CDR1 is SGHRS, CDR2 YFSETQ. The CDR3 contains 15 residues. CDR3 in DNA: TGCGCCAGCAGCTTGGTGGACGGGTCGGCAAATGAGCAGTTCTTC. It codes for CASSLVDGSANEQFF.

V and J are TRBV6-5 and TRBJ2-3; 9 bases agree with TRBD1. V lost 6 bases and J lost 2; bases outside the gene matches: 6. The CDR3 is 15 residues long. The V gene's germline CDR1 is MNHEY and CDR2 SVGAGI. CDR3 protein: CASSTDRGATDTQYF. The CDR3 nucleotides read TGTGCCAGCAGCACTGACAGGGGGGCCACAGATACGCAGTATTTT.